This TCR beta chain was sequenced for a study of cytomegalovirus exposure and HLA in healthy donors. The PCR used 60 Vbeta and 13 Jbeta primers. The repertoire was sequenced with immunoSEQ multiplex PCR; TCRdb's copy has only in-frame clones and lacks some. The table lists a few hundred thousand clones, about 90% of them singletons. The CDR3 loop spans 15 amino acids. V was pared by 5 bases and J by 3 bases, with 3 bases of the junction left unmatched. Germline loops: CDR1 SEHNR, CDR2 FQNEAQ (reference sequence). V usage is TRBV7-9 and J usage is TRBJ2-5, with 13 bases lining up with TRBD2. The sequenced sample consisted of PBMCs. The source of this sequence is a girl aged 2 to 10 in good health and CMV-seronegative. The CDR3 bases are TGTGCCAGCAGCCCCGGGACTAGCGGGAAAGAGACCCAGTACTTC. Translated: CASSPGTSGKETQYF.